One T cell receptor beta chain is described in this entry. This CDR3 is 13 amino acids long. V lost 7 bases and J 1 base, leaving 11 bases between the germline ends. Germline V CDR1 and CDR2: MDHEN, SYDVKM. Donors, without exception, were Caucasian adults residing in Nashville, Tennessee. Partitioning of CD4+ cells yielded a CD45RA+ naive subset and a CD45RA-negative memory subset. Original data processing: ImmunoSEQ supplied junction-only sequences lacking quality scores, so filtering was different. The data were produced by immunoSEQ multiplex PCR, yet TCRdb's version contains in-frame clones alone and is incomplete. V, J and clone size derive from that table, while D and trimming were established from the DNA sequence. This table has about 2.4 million clones, 93% appearing once. The data were taken from a study of shared clonotypes between healthy human individuals. The wider study: Per donor, three plates held CD4 naive cells, three held CD4 memory, two held CD8 naive and one held CD8 memory.

The receptor was isolated from a man younger than 30 in good health. Some clones in this sample may be carry-over from other donors' samples. Sequencing was done on a sample of naive CD4+ T cells from PBMCs. Subset in this sample: CD45RA+ positively selected. This chain joins TRBV28 and TRBJ2-7, with a weak D call TRBD1 (5 bases). This chain's CDR3 is CASKRQPSYEQYF. Here the CDR3 DNA reads TGTGCCAGCAAGCGACAGCCTTCCTACGAGCAGTACTTC.